This TCR beta chain was profiled in a study of beta chain features in type 1 diabetes. Study-level points and caveats: Among all four CD4+ subsets, Type 1 diabetes patients had TCRB CDR3s that were moderately but significantly shorter.

One heparinised draw, averaging about 110 mL, was taken per donor. CD4+ naive, central memory, regulatory and stem cell-like memory cells were sorted via CD45RO/CCR7/CD25/CD127/CD95/CD27. Reverse transcription of all isolated RNA meant that expressed TCRB transcripts were sequenced. Clones were sequenced by immunoSEQ multiplex PCR, and TCRdb holds only the in-frame ones, with some missing. The sample gives nearly 700,000 clones, 13% of which show up once; less than 0.025% is in the top ten. CDR3 length: 14 residues. Germline CDR1 SEHNR, CDR2 FQNEAQ (reference sequence). V dropped 7 bases and J dropped 5 bases, with 17 bases sitting between them. As for this clone: Its antigen is not known.

The J gene is TRBJ2-5, the V gene TRBV7-9; D is unresolved. The clonotype comes from a man younger than 35 with type 1 diabetes. Sequences were obtained from naive CD4+ T cells from blood. Written as DNA, the CDR3 is TGTGCCAGCACCCCGGGTTTTAATTGGGAGACCCAGTACTTC. It specifies CASTPGFNWETQYF.